This T cell receptor (beta chain) was observed in a study of T-cell reconstitution after alpha-beta-depleted transplantation in children. Unique molecular identifiers were incorporated into the prepared TCRbeta library. MiXCR, run by TCRdb on the PCR reads, gives a single entry per CDR3 protein. The profile shows hundreds of thousands of distinct CDR3 sequences, about 15% of them singletons. CDR1 and CDR2 from the germline V gene are ENHRY and SYGVKD. The CDR3 length is 13 residues. The junction had 2 bases not matched to a gene; V was cut back by 3 bases and J by 5 bases. The chain joins TRBV10-3 to TRBJ2-5; 8 nucleotides agree with TRBD2. The starting material was PBMCs, mostly from graft donor cells, obtained 360 days after TCRalphabeta/CD19-depleted stem cell transplant. This receptor was taken from a male patient under 10 years old who had a stem cell transplant for acute lymphoblastic leukemia, so the T cells may come from the graft donor. The CDR3: CAISELAEETQYF. DNA for the CDR3: TGTGCCATCAGTGAACTAGCGGAGGAGACCCAGTACTTC.